The subject of this entry is one T cell receptor beta chain. Assay: immunoSEQ multiplex PCR; the TCRdb copy retains only in-frame clones and omits some. The sample holds roughly 250,000 clones, 86% seen once. These data originate in a study of cytomegalovirus exposure and HLA in healthy donors. CDR3 length equals 14 residues. Per the germline V gene, CDR1 is MNHEY and CDR2 is SMNVEV (reference sequence). With V trimmed by 7 bases and J by 4 bases, 6 bases remained unmatched. This chain links TRBV27 with TRBJ2-5, with 10 bases matching TRBD2. Material for sequencing was PBMCs. This clonotype originated in a woman in her twenties or thirties in good health and CMV-seropositive. The CDR3: CASNQREGRETQYF. Here the CDR3 DNA reads TGTGCCAGCAACCAGCGGGAGGGCCGAGAGACCCAGTACTTC.